Below are 25 T cell receptor beta chains sequenced from a single sample in a study of blood T cells in healthy people across ages. A second PCR of 7 to 11 cycles used a sample-barcoded 5' primer and a J-beta primer mix. TCRdb re-derived calls from the 5' RACE reads in MiXCR, one entry per CDR3 protein. The profile shows approximately 1,700,000 distinct CDR3 sequences, more than 35% of them singletons. The sample consisted of blood. Receptors originate from a human donor in good health.

This chain uses TRBV20-1 with TRBJ1-2; 9 nucleotides agree with TRBD1. The CDR3 is 15 residues long. Losses at the gene ends were 6 bases for V and 4 bases for J; bases not matched to a gene: 12. CDR1 DFQATT and CDR2 SNEGSKA come from the germline V gene (reference sequence). The CDR3 sequence is CSAPNSKGQGYGYTF. Here the CDR3 DNA reads TGCAGTGCCCCTAATTCAAAGGGACAGGGCTATGGCTACACCTTC.

This clonotype came up a few times. At one boundary the junction diverges from the germline segment, which might be a read error. The rearrangement uses TRBV7-6 and TRBJ2-4; D might be TRBD1 (5 bases). The CDR3 contains 12 residues. Germline CDR1 reads SGHVS; CDR2 reads FNYEAQ. CDR3 coding DNA: TGTGTCAGCAGCTTACCAAGGGGCATTCAGTACTTC. Translating it yields CVSSLPRGIQYF.

The V and J genes are TRBV7-9 and TRBJ1-2; possible D gene TRBD1, 6 bases. The CDR3 is 16 residues long. The germline V gene has CDR1 SEHNR and CDR2 FQNEAQ (reference sequence). Trimming shortened V by 6 bases and J by 3 bases, and 20 bases separated the two germline ends. CDR3 in amino acids: CASRPSGAEGDYGYTF. The CDR3 nucleotides read TGTGCCAGCAGACCCTCGGGGGCAGAAGGAGACTATGGCTACACCTTC.

This clonotype was seen a few times. This sequence joins TRBV6-5 and TRBJ1-1; D gene uncertain. Trimming shortened V by 7 bases and J by 1 base, and 13 bases separated the two germline ends. Looked up from germline, CDR1 is MNHEY and CDR2 is SVGAGI. This CDR3 region has 14 residues. CDR3 region: CASISPRTNTEAFF. CDR3 bases: TGTGCCAGCATTTCTCCCCGAACGAACACTGAAGCTTTCTTT.

This clonotype was counted between two and nine times. The chain employs TRBV4-3 and TRBJ1-2, with a possible D match to TRBD1 (6 bases). Between the trimmed V and J ends, which lost 3 bases and 5 bases, there was a span of 13 bases. Per the germline V gene, CDR1 is LGHNA and CDR2 is YSLEER. The CDR3 runs to 14 residues. As DNA, the CDR3 is TGCGCCAGCAGCCACACGGGACATTCTTATGGCTACACCTTC. This sequence encodes CASSHTGHSYGYTF.

The rearrangement uses TRBV20-1 and TRBJ2-7; possibly TRBD1 or TRBD2 for D (6 bases each). Trimming stripped 5 bases from V and 2 bases from J, with 19 bases between. The V gene's germline CDR1 is DFQATT and CDR2 SNEGSKA (reference sequence). The CDR3 spans 15 residues. As DNA, the CDR3 is TGCAGTGCTCCACGGGGGCAACGAGAACCCTACGAGCAGTACTTC. Translating gives CSAPRGQREPYEQYF.

This clonotype has only a few counts. The chain employs TRBV6-4 and TRBJ1-5; the D gene is possibly TRBD1 (6 bases). Germline CDR1 MRHNA, CDR2 SNTAGT. The CDR3 consists of 16 residues. Trimming took off 3 bases at V and 6 bases at J, with 18 bases between the two ends. Written as DNA, the CDR3 is TGTGCCAGCAGTGATACGTTCGGGGGGCGCAGTCAGCCCCAGCATTTT. Protein sequence: CASSDTFGGRSQPQHF.

The CDR3 bases are TGCGCCAGCAGCCTCGGACAGGGCGAGGGGTTTCCTAATTCACCCCTCCACTTT. This translates into CASSLGQGEGFPNSPLHF. V and J are TRBV4-3 and TRBJ1-6; 8 nucleotides align to TRBD1. The CDR3 totals 18 residues. The V gene's germline CDR1 is LGHNA and CDR2 YSLEER. V trimming: 4 bases; J trimming: 6 bases; junction bases outside the gene matches: 14.

This clonotype showed up just a few times. In nucleotides, the CDR3 is TGTGCCAGCAGCTTGGTTGACAGGGCAGGCGGCTACACCTTC. Its protein is CASSLVDRAGGYTF. The V and J genes are TRBV7-2 and TRBJ1-2, with 7 bases that match TRBD1. Germline V CDR1 and CDR2: SGHTA, FQGNSA. This CDR3 is 14 amino acids long. V shed 3 bases, J shed 8 bases, and the junction held 9 bases outside the gene matches.

The chain is built from TRBV20-1 and TRBJ1-2; D gene uncertain. Trimming removed 5 bases at V and 3 bases at J, with 19 bases between. Germline assignment: CDR1 DFQATT and CDR2 SNEGSKA (reference sequence). The CDR3 has 15 amino acids. This CDR3 is CSAEAQEDLDYGYTF. DNA for the CDR3: TGCAGTGCTGAGGCGCAGGAAGATTTGGACTATGGCTACACCTTC.

The J gene is TRBJ1-2, the V gene TRBV4-3; tentative D call: TRBD1 (5 bases). CDR1 and CDR2 from the germline V gene are LGHNA and YSLEER. This CDR3 is 18 amino acids long. V lost 0 bases and J 3 bases, leaving 20 bases between the germline ends. As DNA, the CDR3 is TGCGCCAGCAGCCAAGATATTTATTCTGGGGGTGGGGACTATGGCTACACCTTC. Amino acid sequence: CASSQDIYSGGGDYGYTF.

The V and J genes are TRBV6-1 and TRBJ1-1; D possibly corresponds to TRBD1 (5 bases). Germline V gene data show CDR1 as MNHNS and CDR2 as SASEGT. V was trimmed by 5 bases and J by 0 bases, leaving 19 bases between them. This CDR3 comprises 17 residues. CDR3 coding DNA: TGTGCCAGCAGTCGATCGGGGGGATCTGGTATGAACACTGAAGCTTTCTTT. Protein sequence: CASSRSGGSGMNTEAFF.

This clonotype has just a few counts. The chain is built from TRBV13 and TRBJ2-1; the D gene is possibly TRBD2 (7 bases). The V gene's germline CDR1 is PRHDT and CDR2 FYEKMQ (reference sequence). The V gene lost 5 bases and the J gene lost 8 bases, with 19 bases spanning the gap. The CDR3 sequence is 15 residues long. The CDR3 is CASSPVGGLIYEQFF. For the CDR3, the DNA is TGTGCCAGCAGCCCGGTGGGGGGGCTGATTTATGAGCAGTTCTTC.

The CDR3 sequence is CASSLDPVPSGANVLTF. The DNA of the CDR3 is TGTGCCAGCAGCTTAGACCCGGTCCCCTCTGGGGCCAACGTCCTGACTTTC. The chain combines TRBV7-6 with TRBJ2-6; D remains ambiguous. The CDR3 consists of 17 residues. Trimming took off 1 base at V and 0 bases at J, with 10 bases between the two ends. Germline CDR1 SGHVS, CDR2 FNYEAQ.

V is TRBV29-1 and J is TRBJ2-1; the D gene could be TRBD1 or TRBD2 (5 bases each). The V and J ends lost 1 base and 4 bases respectively, with 11 bases between them. The CDR3 spans 14 residues. In germline, CDR1 is SQVTM, CDR2 ANQGSEA. The CDR3 nucleotides read TGCAGCGTTGAAGGGGGGAAAGTATACAATGAGCAGTTCTTC. As protein: CSVEGGKVYNEQFF.

This clonotype was recorded many times. The chain recombines TRBV9 with TRBJ2-7; 10 bases line up with TRBD1. The V gene's germline CDR1 is SGDLS and CDR2 YYNGEE. There are 16 residues in the CDR3. The CDR3 loop is CAIPGTGAEGSYEQYF. The CDR3 nucleotides read TGTGCAATTCCCGGGACAGGGGCGGAGGGATCCTACGAGCAGTACTTC.

The V gene is TRBV20-1, the J gene TRBJ1-2, with D perhaps TRBD1 (5 bases). CDR1 and CDR2 (germline): DFQATT, SNEGSKA (reference sequence). V lost 6 bases and J 8 bases, leaving 16 bases between the germline ends. The CDR3 is made up of 12 amino acids. Written as DNA, the CDR3 is TGCAGTGCCAACGATTTATGGGGCGGCTACACCTTC. Amino acid sequence: CSANDLWGGYTF.

The rearrangement joins TRBV7-2 to TRBJ1-5; D might be TRBD1 (6 bases). V gave up 1 base and J gave up 5 bases, with 21 bases separating them. This CDR3 has 18 amino acids. Germline lookup yields CDR1 SGHTA and CDR2 FQGNSA. The CDR3 here is CASSLVGQFVLEHQPQHF. For the CDR3, the DNA is TGTGCCAGCAGCTTAGTTGGACAGTTTGTCTTGGAGCATCAGCCCCAGCATTTT.

In the case of this clonotype: This sequence may be a read error, since a much larger clone differs from it by one base. J is TRBJ2-6 and V is TRBV7-8; TRBD1 matches at 7 bases. The junction had 7 bases not matched to a gene; V was cut back by 5 bases and J by 0 bases. The CDR3 runs 17 residues. The germline CDR1 and CDR2 sequences are SGHVS and FQNEAQ. The CDR3 DNA follows: TGTGCCAGCAGCGGGGGACAGTATGACTCTGGGGCCAACGTCCTGACTTTC. It translates to CASSGGQYDSGANVLTF. The whole variable domain, remainder taken from reference TRBV7-8 and TRBJ2-6, is GAGVSQSPRYKVAKRGQDVALRCDPISGHVSLFWYQQALGQGPEFLTYFQNEAQLDKSGLPSDRFFAERPEGSVSTLKIQRTQQEDSAVYLCASSGGQYDSGANVLTFGAGSRLTVL.

The genes are TRBV27 and TRBJ1-2; 7 positions agree with TRBD1. J was trimmed by 0 bases and V by 6 bases; bases with no gene match: 7. Germline CDR1 is MNHEY and CDR2 is SMNVEV (reference sequence). The CDR3 length is 15 residues. Here the CDR3 DNA reads TGTGCCAGCAGAATGACAGGGACAGCTAACTATGGCTACACCTTC. This encodes CASRMTGTANYGYTF.

V gene TRBV7-8 combines with J gene TRBJ2-7; TRBD1 agrees at 8 bases. CDR1 is SGHVS and CDR2 is FQNEAQ in the germline V gene. The CDR3 has 14 amino acids. The V gene end was trimmed by 5 bases and the J gene end by 9 bases; junction bases not matched to a gene: 12. The CDR3 loop is CASSPWTGRSGQYF. CDR3 DNA: TGTGCCAGCAGCCCCTGGACAGGGCGGAGCGGGCAGTACTTC.

The rearrangement links TRBV29-1 to TRBJ1-3, with D perhaps matching TRBD1 (5 bases). CDR1 and CDR2 (germline): SQVTM, ANQGSEA. The length of the CDR3 is 13 residues. Between the trimmed V and J ends, which lost 4 bases and 0 bases, there was a span of 7 bases. The CDR3 bases are TGCAGCGTTGGGGACCGCTCTGGAAACACCATATATTTT. Translated: CSVGDRSGNTIYF.

The V and J genes are TRBV2 and TRBJ1-2, with a tentative D call TRBD1 (5 bases). The CDR3 sequence is 15 residues long. Between the trimmed V and J ends, which lost 3 bases and 6 bases, there was a span of 17 bases. The V gene's germline CDR1 is SNHLY and CDR2 FYNNEI. The chain's CDR3 is CASSDRQTRGDGYTF. The CDR3 DNA reads TGTGCCAGCAGTGATAGACAGACCCGAGGAGATGGCTACACCTTC.

The genes are TRBV4-3 and TRBJ2-7, with D maybe TRBD2 (5 bases). The end of the DNA aligns better with TRBJ2-5, so the J call may be wrong. Germline V gives CDR1 LGHNA, CDR2 YSLEER. This CDR3 contains 15 residues. CDR3 sequence reads: CASSQGHGGLETQYF. The CDR3 DNA reads as TGCGCCAGCAGCCAAGGACATGGCGGGTTGGAGACCCAGTACTTC.

V and J are TRBV7-2 and TRBJ1-2; 11 nucleotides align to TRBD1. The CDR3 length is 15 residues. Germline V lookup: CDR1 SGHTA, CDR2 FQGNSA. V trimming: 5 bases; J trimming: 7 bases; junction bases outside the gene matches: 9. The CDR3 coding sequence is TGTGCCAGCAGCAATGCGGACAGGGGGCTTGGTGGCTACACCTTC. Its translation: CASSNADRGLGGYTF.